This TCR beta chain was sequenced for a study of spatial heterogeneity in lung cancer. Points from the study as a whole: TCRs found ubiquitously expanded in tumor appeared in blood more at resection than at follow-up.

Per the germline V gene, CDR1 is MDHEN and CDR2 is SYDVKM. V lost 7 bases to trimming and J lost 2 bases; unmatched junction nucleotides: 10. The CDR3 extends over 16 amino acids. Time point reported: sample taken at primary tumor resection. Whole RNA, which was extracted from tumor, nontumor lung tissue or frozen PBMC, was sequenced without any cell sorting. Untreated early-stage non-small cell lung cancer patients, roughly 72 in total, were the donors. Every cDNA TCR molecule received its own unique molecular identifier. One entry per CDR3 protein, called by TCRdb with MiXCR from the 5' RACE reads. The sample lists some 64,000 distinct CDR3 sequences, approximately 8% occurring once. This clonotype showed up many times. Its specificity is unknown.

This sequence joins TRBV28 and TRBJ2-7; 11 bases line up with TRBD1. This clonotype was obtained from a female donor with early-stage non-small cell lung cancer. The source was PBMCs, collected at surgery. The CDR3, as DNA: TGTGCCAGCAACCCGTCCCCGGGACAGGGGGCCTACGAGCAGTACTTC. It codes for CASNPSPGQGAYEQYF.